This TCR beta chain was documented in a study of CD8 T cells in Susac syndrome. It was with random hexamers that roughly 0.5 to 1 ug RNA was reverse transcribed. TCRdb recomputed calls from the immunoSEQ multiplex PCR reads with MiXCR, one row per CDR3 protein. The sample has some 190,000 distinct CDR3 sequences, roughly 94% seen once. The junction had 6 bases not matched to a gene; V was cut back by 5 bases and J by 0 bases. This CDR3 has 16 amino acids. Looked up from germline, CDR1 is SGHTA and CDR2 is FQGNSA. Sequencing targeted TCR beta in T cells from blood (CD8+ and CD4+). The chain uses TRBV7-2 and TRBJ1-5; 8 bases align to TRBD1. The clonotype originates from a human donor in good health. The sample taken for sequencing was CD4+ T cells from PBMCs. CDR3 bases: TGTGCCAGCAGCGTCGGGACAGGATATAGCAATCAGCCCCAGCATTTT. Protein product: CASSVGTGYSNQPQHF.